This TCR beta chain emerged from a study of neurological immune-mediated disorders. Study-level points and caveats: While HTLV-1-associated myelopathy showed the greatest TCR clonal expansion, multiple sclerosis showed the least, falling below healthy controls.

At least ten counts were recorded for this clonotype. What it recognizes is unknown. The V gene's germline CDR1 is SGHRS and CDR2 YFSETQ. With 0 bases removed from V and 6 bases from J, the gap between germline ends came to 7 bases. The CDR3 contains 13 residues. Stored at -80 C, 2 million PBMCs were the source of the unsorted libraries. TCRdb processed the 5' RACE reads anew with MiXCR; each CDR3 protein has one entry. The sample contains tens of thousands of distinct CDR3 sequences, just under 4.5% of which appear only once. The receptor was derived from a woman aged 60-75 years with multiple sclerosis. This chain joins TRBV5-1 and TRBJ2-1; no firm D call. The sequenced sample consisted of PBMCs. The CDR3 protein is CASSLARPNEQFF. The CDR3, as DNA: TGCGCCAGCAGCTTGGCCCGCCCCAATGAGCAGTTCTTC.